The T cell receptor beta chain under discussion was sequenced for a study of T cell clonotyping in hematopoietic cell transplantation. Germline V gene sequence: CDR1 SGHNT, CDR2 YYREEE (reference sequence). The CDR3 totals 16 residues. The V end was cut by 2 bases, the J end by 0 bases, with 12 bases between. Generated by immunoSEQ multiplex PCR, the TCRdb table keeps only in-frame clones and is missing some. The sample records about 11,000 clones, about 88% being singletons. The input for sequencing was PBMCs, taken 100 days after allogeneic stem cell transplant. The chain has TRBV5-4 and TRBJ2-1; D might be TRBD2 (5 bases). This clonotype was obtained from a female patient over 55 who had an allogeneic stem cell transplant from an unrelated donor, so the T cells may come from the graft donor. Some clones in this sample may be carry-over from other donors' samples. CDR3 in DNA: TGTGCCAGCAGCTTTAACCAGCGGAACTCCTACAATGAGCAGTTCTTC. It translates to CASSFNQRNSYNEQFF.